Described below is a single T cell receptor (beta chain) sequence and its context. Its antigen remains unidentified. This CDR3 has 12 amino acids. V lost 5 bases, J lost 7 bases, and 14 bases lay in between. Germline V lookup: CDR1 GTSNPN, CDR2 SVGIG (reference sequence). This sample was included in a study of OX40 agonist ivuxolimab in advanced cancers. General study findings and limits: Relative to CD4+ cells, CD8+ T cells on average had more expanded clones.

The repertoire was sequenced with immunoSEQ multiplex PCR; TCRdb's copy has only in-frame clones and lacks some. The table lists roughly 70,000 clones, roughly 85% of them singletons. This TCR was recovered from an adult with an advanced solid tumor such as melanoma, head and neck, liver or kidney cancer. This sequence joins TRBV30 and TRBJ2-5; D might be TRBD1 (6 bases). Here the sequenced sample was CD4+ or CD8+ T cells sorted from blood, taken in a trial of the OX40 agonist ivuxolimab. CDR3 protein: CAWSQGSGTQYF. The CDR3 coding sequence is TGTGCCTGGTCTCAGGGGTCGGGGACCCAGTACTTC.